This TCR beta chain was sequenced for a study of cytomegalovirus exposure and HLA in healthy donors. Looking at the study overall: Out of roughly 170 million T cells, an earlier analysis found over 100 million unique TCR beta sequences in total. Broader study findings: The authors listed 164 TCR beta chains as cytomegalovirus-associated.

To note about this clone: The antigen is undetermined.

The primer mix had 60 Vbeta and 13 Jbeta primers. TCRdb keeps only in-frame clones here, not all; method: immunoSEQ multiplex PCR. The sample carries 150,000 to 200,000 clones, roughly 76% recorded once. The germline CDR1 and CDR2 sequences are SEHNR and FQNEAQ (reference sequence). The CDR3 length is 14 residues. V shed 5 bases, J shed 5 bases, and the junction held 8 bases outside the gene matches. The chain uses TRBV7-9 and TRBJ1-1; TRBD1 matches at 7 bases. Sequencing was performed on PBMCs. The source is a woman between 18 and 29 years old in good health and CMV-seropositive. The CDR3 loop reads CASSRSRGLTEAFF. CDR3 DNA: TGTGCCAGCAGCCGATCCAGGGGGTTAACTGAAGCTTTCTTT. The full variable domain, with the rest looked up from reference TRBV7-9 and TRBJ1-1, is DTGVSQNPRHKITKRGQNVTFRCDPISEHNRLYWYRQTLGQGPEFLTYFQNEAQLEKSRLLSDRFSAERPKGSFSTLEIQRTEQGDSAMYLCASSRSRGLTEAFFGQGTRLTVV.